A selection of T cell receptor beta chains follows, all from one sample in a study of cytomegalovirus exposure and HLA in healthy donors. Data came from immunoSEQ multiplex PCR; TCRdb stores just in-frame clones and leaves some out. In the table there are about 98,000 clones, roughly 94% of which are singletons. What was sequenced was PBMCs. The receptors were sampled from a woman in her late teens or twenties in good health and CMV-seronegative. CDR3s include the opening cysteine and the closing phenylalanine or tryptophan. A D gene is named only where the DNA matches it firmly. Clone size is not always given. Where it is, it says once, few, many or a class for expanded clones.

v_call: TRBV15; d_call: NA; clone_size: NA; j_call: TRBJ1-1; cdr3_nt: TGTGCCACCAGCAGACCATCCCGGGGTGGCACTGAAGCTTTCTTT; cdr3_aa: CATSRPSRGGTEAFF
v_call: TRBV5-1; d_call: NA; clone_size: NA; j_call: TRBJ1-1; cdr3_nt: TGCGCCAGCAGCCCCGGGGCGGGGGGCAGGGACACTGAAGCTTTCTTT; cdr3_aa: CASSPGAGGRDTEAFF
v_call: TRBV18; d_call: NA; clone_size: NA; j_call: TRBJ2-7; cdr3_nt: TGTGCCAGCTCACCACCGGGACACTATTACGAGCAGTACTTC; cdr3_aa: CASSPPGHYYEQYF
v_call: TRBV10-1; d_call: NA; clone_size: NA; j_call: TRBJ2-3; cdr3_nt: TGCGCCAGCAGCCTCAGGGACACAGATACGCAGTATTTT; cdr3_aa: CASSLRDTDTQYF
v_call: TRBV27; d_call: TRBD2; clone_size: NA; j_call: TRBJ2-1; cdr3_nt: TGTGCCAGCAGTTTAGCGCTCGGACTAGGCTATGAGCAGTTCTTC; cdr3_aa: CASSLALGLGYEQFF
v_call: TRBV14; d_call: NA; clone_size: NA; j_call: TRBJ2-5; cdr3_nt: TGTGCCAGCAGCCGGAGAGTCTCAGAGACCCAGTACTTC; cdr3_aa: CASSRRVSETQYF
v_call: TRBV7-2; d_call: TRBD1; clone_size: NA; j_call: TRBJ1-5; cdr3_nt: TGTGCCAGCAGCCTGACAGGGGTTCAGCCCCAGCATTTT; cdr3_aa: CASSLTGVQPQHF
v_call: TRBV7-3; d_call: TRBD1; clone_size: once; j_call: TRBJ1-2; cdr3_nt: TGTGCCAGCAGCTTAGGACAGGGGATAGATGGCTACACCTTC; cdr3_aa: CASSLGQGIDGYTF
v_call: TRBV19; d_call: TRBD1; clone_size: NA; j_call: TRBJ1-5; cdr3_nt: TGTGCCAGTAACCTTCAGGGGGCGAGTCAGCCCCAGCATTTT; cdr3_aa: CASNLQGASQPQHF
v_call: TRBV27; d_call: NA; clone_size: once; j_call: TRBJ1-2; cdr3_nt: TGTGCCAGCAGTCCCCTCCGGGGTGGCTATGGCTACACCTTC; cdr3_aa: CASSPLRGGYGYTF
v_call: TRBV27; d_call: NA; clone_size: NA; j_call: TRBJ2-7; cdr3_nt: TGTGCCAGCAGTTTATCGATAACAGACTACGAGCAGTACTTC; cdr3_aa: CASSLSITDYEQYF
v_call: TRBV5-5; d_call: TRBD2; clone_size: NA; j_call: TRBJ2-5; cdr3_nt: TGTGCCAGCAGCTTGATCCCGGGGGGGACCCAAGAGACCCAGTACTTC; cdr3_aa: CASSLIPGGTQETQYF
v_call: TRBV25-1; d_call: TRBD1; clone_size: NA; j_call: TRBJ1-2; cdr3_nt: TGTGCCAGCAGGGCCGGGACAGGGGTACCCTATGGCTACACCTTC; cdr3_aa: CASRAGTGVPYGYTF
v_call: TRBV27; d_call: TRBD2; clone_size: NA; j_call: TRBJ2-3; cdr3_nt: TGTGCCAGCGGAACGCTAGCGGGGGGCTTAGATACGCAGTATTTT; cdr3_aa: CASGTLAGGLDTQYF
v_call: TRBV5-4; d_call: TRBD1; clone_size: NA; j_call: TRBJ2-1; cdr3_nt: TGTGCCAGCAGCTACCGGGACAGACTAAATGAGCAGTTCTTC; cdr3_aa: CASSYRDRLNEQFF
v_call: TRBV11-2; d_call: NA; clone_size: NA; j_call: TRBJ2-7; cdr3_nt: TGTGCCAGCAGTCTCGTTCAGGGTGTGACCTACGAGCAGTACTTC; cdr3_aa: CASSLVQGVTYEQYF
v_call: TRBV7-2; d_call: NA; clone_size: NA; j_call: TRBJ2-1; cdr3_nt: TGTGCCAGCAGCCCAAATTATCACCCAGGGGAAGAGCAGTTCTTC; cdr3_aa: CASSPNYHPGEEQFF
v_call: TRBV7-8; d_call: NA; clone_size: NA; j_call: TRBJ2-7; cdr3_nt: TGTGCCAGCAGCTTAGTAGACCGGGATAAGGGCTACGAGCAGTACTTC; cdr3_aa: CASSLVDRDKGYEQYF
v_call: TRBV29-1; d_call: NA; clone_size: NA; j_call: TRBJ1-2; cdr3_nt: TGCAGCGACAACCGACGGGGTGCTAACTATGGCTACACCTTC; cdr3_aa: CSDNRRGANYGYTF
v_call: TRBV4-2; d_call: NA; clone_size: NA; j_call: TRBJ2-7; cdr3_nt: TGTGCCAGCAGCCAAGATCGGGGTGGCTCCTACGAGCAGTACTTC; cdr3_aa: CASSQDRGGSYEQYF
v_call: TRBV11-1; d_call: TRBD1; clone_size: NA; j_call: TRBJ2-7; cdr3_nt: TGTGCCAGCAGCTTAGGACAGGGGACCTACGAGCAGTACTTC; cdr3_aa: CASSLGQGTYEQYF
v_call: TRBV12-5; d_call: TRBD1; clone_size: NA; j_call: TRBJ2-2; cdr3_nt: TGTGCTAGTGGTCTAACAGGGGGCTACACCGGGGAGCTGTTTTTT; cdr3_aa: CASGLTGGYTGELFF
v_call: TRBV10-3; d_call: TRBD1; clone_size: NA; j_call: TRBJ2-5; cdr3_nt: TGTGCCATCAGTGAGCCGACAGGGAAGCAAGAGACCCAGTACTTC; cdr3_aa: CAISEPTGKQETQYF
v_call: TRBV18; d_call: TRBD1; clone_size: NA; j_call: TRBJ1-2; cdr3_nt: TGTGCCAGCTCTAGCGGACAGGGGAAGTTCTATGGCTACACCTTC; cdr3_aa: CASSSGQGKFYGYTF
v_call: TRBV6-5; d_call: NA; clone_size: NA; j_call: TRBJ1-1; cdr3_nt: TGTGCCAGCAGTTACTCAAGAGGGGAAGCTTTCTTT; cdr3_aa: CASSYSRGEAFF